This paragraph covers one T cell receptor beta chain sequence. The sample originates from a study of T cells after somatic rescue of genetic block. This CDR3 region has 14 residues. Germline CDR1 reads SGHKS; CDR2 reads YYEKEE (reference sequence). Between the trimmed V and J ends, which lost 3 bases and 1 base, there was a span of 8 bases. Clones were read by immunoSEQ multiplex PCR, and TCRdb kept only the in-frame ones, dropping some. The top ten hold more than 0.075% of the sample, which has around 57,000 clones, 90% to 97% seen once. This sequence joins TRBV5-5 and TRBJ1-5, with a tentative D call TRBD1 (6 bases). The sequenced sample was peripheral blood mononuclear cells (PBMCs). The origin of this receptor is a child under two years old. CDR3 loop: CASSWGQSNQPQHF. For the CDR3, the DNA is TGTGCCAGCAGCTGGGGGCAGAGCAATCAGCCCCAGCATTTT. The full variable domain, in which reference TRBV5-5 and TRBJ1-5 provide the parts outside the CDR3, is DAGVTQSPTHLIKTRGQQVTLRCSPISGHKSVSWYQQVLGQGPQFIFQYYEKEERGRGNFPDRFSARQFPNYSSELNVNALLLGDSALYLCASSWGQSNQPQHFGDGTRLSIL.